The clone carrying this T cell receptor (beta chain) was observed once. Its antigen is undetermined. Sequencing of the DNA from cultured CD4+ T cells was carried out with the Oncomine TCR Beta short-read assay. TCRdb reanalysed the PCR reads using MiXCR and keeps one entry per CDR3 protein. Of about 14,000 distinct CDR3 sequences listed, around 60% are singletons. Sample treatment: approximately 10-day PBMC culture with coronavirus spike peptide pools or control peptides (ViraFEST assay). Once peptide pools had expanded antigen-specific T cells, ViraFEST sequenced TCRs. The data were obtained in a study of vaccination and CD4 T cells after COVID-19. Background on the study: Six males and four females constituted the convalescent cohort, two of whom were Hispanic. Points from the study as a whole: Within the convalescent patients, a median about 90% of the SARS-CoV-2-reactive clones were ones that appeared only post-vaccination.

The germline CDR1 and CDR2 sequences are SGHTA and FQGNSA. The CDR3 loop spans 13 amino acids. Germline trimming cut 5 bases from V and 9 bases from J; bases unmatched to any gene: 9. The chain joins TRBV7-2 to TRBJ1-2; the match to TRBD1 covers 7 bases. The sequencing input was CD4+ T cells from blood, cultured in vitro. The receptor comes from a human donor who had recovered from COVID-19. DNA of the CDR3: TGTGCCAGCAGCCCCGACAGGGAGGAGAGCTACACCTTC. Its protein product is CASSPDREESYTF.